The 28 T cell receptor beta chains below were found in one sample sequenced in a study of T cells after posttransplantation cyclophosphamide (dated by TCRdb to 2015 to 2016). The meaning of the sample's treatment or condition label: high-dose cyclophosphamide on days +3 and +4 as single-agent GVHD prophylaxis. For conditioning, the PTCy patients got busulfan and fludarabine, then a related or unrelated marrow graft, followed by cyclophosphamide on days +3 and +4. Receptors were amplified or captured by the immunoSEQ multiplex PCR assay. This is the immuneACCESS table as TCRdb keeps it, with only in-frame sequences that have V and J called. A part of the clones is gone; compared with another copy, unresolved V genes explain less than half, and the rest is unexplained. Counted in this sample were about 780 clones; around 82% of them appeared once. Jointly, the top ten make up over 20% of the sample.

Sequenced material: CD4+ T cells sorted from blood, taken after an allogeneic stem cell transplant with post-transplant cyclophosphamide. These receptor sequences come from a female patient in her 30s who received an allogeneic stem cell transplant from a related donor, was CMV-positive, and had no GVHD. Following a transplant, a fraction of the T cells may be traceable to the graft donor.

This clone appeared a few times. This chain links TRBV30 with TRBJ1-3; a possible D gene is TRBD1 (6 bases). The V end lost 5 bases, the J end lost 1 base, and 12 bases lay between the germline ends. This CDR3 comprises 14 residues. Germline V gene lookup returns CDR1 GTSNPN and CDR2 SVGIG (reference sequence). CDR3 amino acids: CAWGRGTSGNTIYF. The CDR3 nucleotides read TGTGCCTGGGGAAGAGGGACATCTGGAAACACCATATATTTT.

This clone is a singleton in its sample. This same CDR3 is encoded by further DNA sequences in the sample. The V gene is TRBV28, the J gene TRBJ1-2; TRBD1 is a possible D gene (5 bases). Trimming pared 5 bases from V and 3 bases from J, leaving 13 bases between. The CDR3 covers 14 residues. Germline V CDR1 and CDR2: MDHEN, SYDVKM. CDR3 bases: TGTGCCAGCAGTCCACCGGACAAATACTATGGCTACACCTTC. The encoded protein is CASSPPDKYYGYTF.

Concerning this clone itself: Distinct nucleotide sequences in the sample also encode this CDR3. The rearrangement uses TRBV7-8 and TRBJ1-1, with no clear D. CDR1 SGHVS and CDR2 FQNEAQ come from the germline V gene. This CDR3 has 14 residues. Trimming pared 3 bases from V and 3 bases from J, leaving 11 bases between. The CDR3 here is CASSLTGGYTEAFF. The CDR3 DNA is TGTGCCAGCAGCTTGACGGGTGGTTACACTGAAGCTTTCTTT.

The chain employs TRBV19 and TRBJ1-2; 7 nucleotides line up with TRBD1. CDR3 size: 14 residues. Per germline, CDR1 LNHDA and CDR2 SQIVND (reference sequence). V dropped 7 bases and J dropped 4; count of bases not matched to a gene: 9. CDR3 sequence reads: CASNPTGQGYGYTF. The CDR3 DNA is TGTGCCAGTAACCCGACAGGGCAGGGCTATGGCTACACCTTC.

The chain joins TRBV7-3 to TRBJ2-6, with 8 nucleotides matching TRBD2. Germline loops: CDR1 SGHTA, CDR2 FQGTGA. This CDR3 is built from 17 residues. The junction had 9 bases not matched to a gene; V was cut back by 8 bases and J by 0 bases. The CDR3 DNA reads TGTGCCAGCTCCGTCGAGGCGGGGGGCTCTGGGGCCAACGTCCTGACTTTC. Its translation: CASSVEAGGSGANVLTF. The whole variable domain, filled in from reference TRBV7-3 and TRBJ2-6, reads GAGVSQTPSNKVTEKGKYVELRCDPISGHTALYWYRQSLGQGPEFLIYFQGTGAADDSGLPNDRFFAVRPEGSVSTLKIQRTERGDSAVYLCASSVEAGGSGANVLTFGAGSRLTVL.

The genes are TRBV19 and TRBJ2-2; 9 bases are shared with TRBD1. Germline V CDR1 and CDR2: LNHDA, SQIVND (reference sequence). The CDR3 loop spans 14 amino acids. The V gene end was trimmed by 9 bases and the J gene end by 7 bases; junction bases not matched to a gene: 9. The CDR3 bases are TGTGCCAGGGGGGACAGGGTAAGAAACGGGGAGCTGTTTTTT. It specifies CARGDRVRNGELFF.

V gene TRBV5-1 combines with J gene TRBJ2-7, with a weak D call TRBD1 (6 bases). Germline V CDR1 and CDR2: SGHRS, YFSETQ. CDR3 length equals 14 residues. V was shortened by 1 base and J by 3 bases, with 11 bases between the two germline ends. The CDR3 loop reads CASSLNRAYYEQYF. CDR3 nucleotide sequence: TGCGCCAGCAGCTTGAACAGGGCCTACTACGAGCAGTACTTC.

The rearrangement uses TRBV19 and TRBJ2-3, with a possible D match to TRBD2 (7 bases). CDR1 is LNHDA and CDR2 is SQIVND in the germline V gene (reference sequence). CDR3 length: 15 residues. Trimming removed 6 bases at V and 4 bases at J, with 17 bases between. CDR3 residues: CASSQRPGGADTQYF. DNA for the CDR3: TGTGCCAGTAGCCAGCGGCCGGGGGGCGCAGATACGCAGTATTTT.

This clone was seen only a few times. CDR3 sequence reads: CASSDHGLAKNIQYF. In DNA, the CDR3 is TGTGCCAGCAGTGACCACGGACTAGCCAAAAACATTCAGTACTTC. J is TRBJ2-4 and V is TRBV27; TRBD2 is a possible D gene (5 bases). CDR1 and CDR2 from the germline V gene are MNHEY and SMNVEV (reference sequence). Deletions cut 5 bases from V and 0 bases from J, with 11 bases between. This CDR3 comprises 15 residues.

This sequence joins TRBV19 and TRBJ1-5, with D maybe TRBD1 (6 bases). Trimming removed 4 bases from V and 0 bases from J, with 13 bases in between. The CDR3 sequence is 16 residues long. The germline V gene has CDR1 LNHDA and CDR2 SQIVND (reference sequence). The CDR3 is CASSTGQQYSNQPQHF. The CDR3 DNA follows: TGTGCCAGTAGTACAGGACAGCAATATAGCAATCAGCCCCAGCATTTT.

V and J are TRBV4-2 and TRBJ2-5; tentative D call: TRBD1 (6 bases). Per germline, CDR1 LGHNA and CDR2 YNFKEQ. Trimming pared 0 bases from V and 1 base from J, leaving 12 bases between. The CDR3 has 16 amino acids. CDR3 sequence (DNA): TGTGCCAGCAGCCAAGAAGGGGGACGGGTCCAAGAGACCCAGTACTTC. It encodes CASSQEGGRVQETQYF.

By share of the sample, this clone is hyperexpanded. The V call is TRBV6-5, the J call TRBJ1-3; D unclear. CDR1 is MNHEY and CDR2 is SVGAGI in the germline V gene. Trimming stripped 4 bases from V and 1 base from J, with 8 bases between. The length of the CDR3 is 14 residues. The CDR3 region has the DNA TGTGCCAGCAGTTCTACCGTGTCTGGAAACACCATATATTTT. Translation: CASSSTVSGNTIYF.

This clone has only a few counts. The genes are TRBV7-2 and TRBJ2-5; 9 bases are a match to TRBD2. The V gene end was trimmed by 4 bases and the J gene end by 2 bases; junction bases not matched to a gene: 2. CDR3 length: 14 amino acids. CDR1 is SGHTA and CDR2 is FQGNSA in the germline V gene. As DNA, the CDR3 is TGTGCCAGCAGCTCGGGACTAGCTCAAGAGACCCAGTACTTC. Translating gives CASSSGLAQETQYF.

The gene calls are TRBV18 and TRBJ2-3; D remains unclear. Germline CDR1 and CDR2: KGHSH and LQKENI. The length of the CDR3 is 16 residues. V lost 2 bases and J lost 3, with 15 bases in between. CDR3 sequence reads: CASSPVPGVGTDTQYF. In DNA, the CDR3 is TGTGCCAGCTCACCAGTGCCGGGTGTGGGTACAGATACGCAGTATTTT.

The chain employs TRBV28 and TRBJ1-5, with D perhaps matching TRBD1 (6 bases). The CDR3 runs to 14 residues. V was clipped by 5 bases and J by 5 bases, with 13 bases between them. CDR1 MDHEN and CDR2 SYDVKM come from the germline V gene. The CDR3 DNA is TGTGCCAGCAGTCCCCCAGACAGGTATCAGCCCCAGCATTTT. Protein: CASSPPDRYQPQHF.

In its sample, this clone was seen a few times. The chain is built from TRBV11-2 and TRBJ1-1; TRBD1 aligns across 9 bases. V shed 3 bases and J 1 base; nucleotides not matched to a gene: 3. This CDR3 comprises 15 residues. The germline CDR1 and CDR2 sequences are SGHAT and FQNNGV. CDR3 sequence: CASSFGTGRNTEAFF. In nucleotides, the CDR3 is TGTGCCAGCAGCTTCGGGACAGGGCGGAACACTGAAGCTTTCTTT.

This clone was found a few times. The CDR3: CASSPTGTAGNTIYF. The CDR3 region has the DNA TGCGCCAGCAGCCCCACCGGGACAGCTGGAAACACCATATATTTT. The V gene is TRBV4-1, the J gene TRBJ1-3; 7 nucleotides match TRBD1. The CDR3 is 15 amino acids. Germline V gene data show CDR1 as MGHRA and CDR2 as YSYEKL. V lost 4 bases, J lost 2 bases, and 5 bases stayed unmatched.

This rearrangement joins TRBV5-1 to TRBJ1-4; 10 bases match TRBD1. The CDR3 has 15 amino acids. Germline CDR1 and CDR2: SGHRS and YFSETQ. Losses at the gene ends were 3 bases for V and 6 bases for J; bases not matched to a gene: 5. The CDR3 is CASSWTGTGDEKLFF. The CDR3 coding sequence is TGCGCCAGCAGCTGGACCGGGACAGGGGATGAAAAACTGTTTTTT.

Turning to this clone: At one boundary the junction diverges from the germline segment, which might be a read error. The chain is built from TRBV7-9 and TRBJ1-2; TRBD1 might be the D (6 bases). The CDR3 consists of 11 residues. CDR1 is SEHNR, CDR2 FQNEAQ, per germline (reference sequence). The CDR3 nucleotides read TGTGTCAGCAGCTCAGGGGATCGCTACACCTTC. Protein: CVSSSGDRYTF.

The CDR3: CASRPPGQEVYEQYF. DNA for the CDR3: TGTGCCAGCAGACCACCGGGACAGGAAGTCTACGAGCAGTACTTC. The chain is built from TRBV6-5 and TRBJ2-7, with 8 bases identical to TRBD1. J lost 3 bases, V lost 6 bases, and 10 bases had no gene match. The CDR3 runs to 15 residues. Per germline, CDR1 MNHEY and CDR2 SVGAGI.

This clone is classed as large. The rearrangement joins TRBV15 to TRBJ1-2, with D maybe TRBD1 (6 bases). The CDR3 is 15 amino acids. Germline-derived CDR1 and CDR2 are LNHNV and YYDKDF (reference sequence). The V gene lost 0 bases and the J gene lost 5 bases, with 13 bases spanning the gap. Here the CDR3 DNA reads TGTGCCACCAGCAGAGAACAGGGCGGGTTTTATGGCTACACCTTC. This gives the protein CATSREQGGFYGYTF.

This chain uses TRBV27 with TRBJ2-3; D is unclear. Trimming cost V 4 bases and J 6 bases, with 8 bases left between them. The CDR3 spans 12 residues. Germline CDR1 reads MNHEY; CDR2 reads SMNVEV (reference sequence). CDR3 coding DNA: TGTGCCAGCAGTTCCTCTTCTGATACGCAGTATTTT. Translated: CASSSSSDTQYF.

CDR3 in DNA: TGTGCCAGCAGTTACAGATTAGACAATCAGCCCCAGCATTTT. Translated, it gives CASSYRLDNQPQHF. V and J are TRBV2 and TRBJ1-5; unclear D gene. V lost 5 bases and J lost 3, with 11 bases in between. The germline V gene encodes CDR1 SNHLY and CDR2 FYNNEI. CDR3 size: 14 residues.

The chain recombines TRBV19 with TRBJ1-4; TRBD1 might be the D (5 bases). Germline V gene sequence: CDR1 LNHDA, CDR2 SQIVND (reference sequence). The CDR3 is 14 amino acids. The germline V and J ends were trimmed by 6 bases and 5 bases, with 13 bases remaining between them. CDR3 region: CASSPPGANEKLFF. CDR3 nucleotides: TGTGCCAGTAGCCCACCTGGGGCAAATGAAAAACTGTTTTTT.

The gene calls are TRBV19 and TRBJ2-2; 13 bases align to TRBD2. Per the germline V gene, CDR1 is LNHDA and CDR2 is SQIVND (reference sequence). The CDR3 has 16 residues. Trimming removed 6 bases from V and 2 bases from J; junction bases left unmatched: 3. The CDR3 region has the DNA TGTGCCAGTAGGCAGGGACTAGCGGGAAACACCGGGGAGCTGTTTTTT. It is translated as CASRQGLAGNTGELFF.

This sequence joins TRBV2 and TRBJ1-6; D may be TRBD1 (6 bases). Trimming left V 9 bases short and J 7 bases short, with 19 bases between. The CDR3 loop spans 15 amino acids. Looked up from germline, CDR1 is SNHLY and CDR2 is FYNNEI. CDR3 in amino acids: CASRQNRVGNSPLHF. In DNA form, the CDR3 reads TGTGCCAGTAGACAAAACAGGGTGGGGAATTCACCCCTCCACTTT.

J is TRBJ1-1 and V is TRBV27; TRBD1 matches at 9 bases. CDR1 and CDR2 from the germline V gene are MNHEY and SMNVEV (reference sequence). With 7 bases clipped from V and 0 bases from J, the junction kept 3 bases outside the gene matches. This CDR3 is built from 14 residues. CDR3 loop: CASMGTGMNTEAFF. The CDR3 DNA reads TGTGCCAGCATGGGGACAGGGATGAACACTGAAGCTTTCTTT.

The chain couples TRBV6-5 to TRBJ1-6; the match to TRBD1 covers 8 bases. Trimming took 2 bases from V and 8 from J; bases not matched to a gene: 5. The CDR3 is made up of 15 amino acids. CDR1 and CDR2 from the germline V gene are MNHEY and SVGAGI. CDR3 residues: CASSYLSGGDSPLHF. CDR3 DNA sequence: TGTGCCAGCAGTTACCTTTCAGGGGGCGATTCACCCCTCCACTTT.